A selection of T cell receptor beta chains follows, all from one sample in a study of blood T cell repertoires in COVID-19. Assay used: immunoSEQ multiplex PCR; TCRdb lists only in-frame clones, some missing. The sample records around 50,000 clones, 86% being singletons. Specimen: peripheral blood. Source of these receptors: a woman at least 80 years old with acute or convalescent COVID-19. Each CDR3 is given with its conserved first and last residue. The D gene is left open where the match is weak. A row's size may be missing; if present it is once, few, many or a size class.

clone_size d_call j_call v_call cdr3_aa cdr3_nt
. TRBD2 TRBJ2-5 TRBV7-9 CASSLAGTSGRQETQYF TGTGCCAGCAGCTTAGCCGGGACTAGCGGGAGACAGGAGACCCAGTACTTC
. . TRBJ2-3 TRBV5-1 CASSLSGAGTDTQYF TGCGCCAGCAGCTTGTCAGGGGCCGGCACAGATACGCAGTATTTT
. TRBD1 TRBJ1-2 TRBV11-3 CASSGGTEINYGYTF TGTGCCAGCAGCGGAGGGACAGAGATTAACTATGGCTACACCTTC
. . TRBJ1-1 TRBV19 CASSILTASNTEAFF TGTGCCAGTAGTATTTTGACAGCTTCGAACACTGAAGCTTTCTTT
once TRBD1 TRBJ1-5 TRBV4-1 CASSQEDSGTGVSNQPQHF TGCGCCAGCAGCCAAGAAGATTCGGGGACAGGGGTTAGCAATCAGCCCCAGCATTTT
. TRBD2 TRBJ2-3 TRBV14 CASSPRPGLAVTDTQYF TGTGCCAGCAGCCCCAGACCGGGACTAGCGGTCACAGATACGCAGTATTTT
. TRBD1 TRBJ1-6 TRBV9 CASSVTPQGANSPLHF TGTGCCAGCAGCGTCACACCACAGGGGGCGAATTCACCCCTCCACTTT
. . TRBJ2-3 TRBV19 CASSLLTGRDTQYF TGTGCCAGTAGTCTGCTGACAGGCAGAGATACGCAGTATTTT
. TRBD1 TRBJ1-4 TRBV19 CASMGTGSNEKLFF TGTGCCAGTATGGGGACAGGGTCTAATGAAAAACTGTTTTTT
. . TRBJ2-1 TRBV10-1 CASSGRGEQFF TGCGCCAGCAGTGGCCGGGGTGAGCAGTTCTTC
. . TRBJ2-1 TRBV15 CATSRVQGHEQFF TGTGCCACCAGCAGAGTACAGGGTCATGAGCAGTTCTTC
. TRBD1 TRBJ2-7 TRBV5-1 CASSLESGRGPTRQYF TGCGCCAGCAGCCTGGAATCCGGCAGGGGGCCTACTCGGCAGTACTTC
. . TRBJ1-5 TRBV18 CASSPPSQGQNQPQHF TGTGCCAGCTCACCTCCGTCACAGGGACAAAATCAGCCCCAGCATTTT